A single T cell receptor (beta chain) is shown here with its context. The target of this receptor is not known. No quality values exist for individual bases; no much larger clone is one base distant. The CDR3 runs 15 residues from the cysteine to the phenylalanine. Only the CDR3 DNA is retained, 45 bases long and in frame from the first base. The germline V gene gives CDR1 as MNHEY and CDR2 as SVGAGI. Clipping removes 4 bases from V and 5 bases from J, with 8 as the unmatched junction base count. The data are from a study of TIL therapy for anti-PD-1-resistant metastatic lung cancer (dated by TCRdb to 2020 to 2023). With regard to the full study: Before any PD-1/PD-L1 blockade was given, tumors were harvested, nivolumab was then administered, and patients who progressed went on to receive lymphodepletion, an infusion of expanded TIL, and IL-2. Enrolled patients had a median age of about 53 years (range about 38-75) and a median tumor PD-L1 proportion score of 6%. The cohort was composed predominantly of lung adenocarcinoma, with a few EGFR-mutant and two ALK-rearranged tumors included, and half of patients were identified as current or former smokers. Across the cohort, whole-exome sequencing showed a median non-synonymous tumor mutation burden of about 1.5 mutations per megabase. T cell receptor beta sequencing of tumor and peripheral blood served to follow clonotypes across the tumor, the expanded TIL product, and serial blood samples. What the research found in general, with its limitations: Clonotypes from the infused TIL partially replaced the baseline peripheral repertoire and then declined over months, and persistence showed no apparent association with response. The study protocol defined all tumor marker inferences as exploratory. Because the cohort was highly selected, with more treatment-naive, never-smoker and oncogene-addicted patients than is typical, generalizability is limited.

TCR beta CDR3 regions were amplified from genomic DNA with the immunoSEQ v3 hsTCRB kit using bias-controlled multiplex PCR. TCR libraries were sequenced on an Illumina NextSeq 500 to around 2.2 million read pairs for survey level or roughly 4.5-6 million for deep level. As for the original processing: Clonality was reported by immunoSEQ Analyzer software, which also assigned V, D and J genes and filtered out non-productive sequences. Repertoires of infused TIL and blood were compared using productive Simpson clonality and the Morisita overlap index of productive TRB rearrangements. For each clone in blood, the absolute clonotype count was estimated by multiplying the lymphocyte count by the CD3+ fraction and by the clone's productive frequency. In its TCRdb copy, this immuneACCESS table keeps in-frame sequences only and misses some clones. Where compared with another copy, unresolved V genes explain less than half of these, and the others have no known cause. The D gene and trimming were derived from the DNA, and the V and J assignments and clone size from that table. For this sample there are 9,500 to 15,000 clones; 80% appear just once. Roughly a tenth of the sample is held by the ten biggest clonotypes.

The time point label here, explained by the study, means: pre-treatment sample, taken before nivolumab and TIL therapy. A phase I trial run at two centers enrolled adults with stage 4 NSCLC between late 2017 and January 2020. Samples were obtained from a single-arm, open-label phase I trial in which tumor-infiltrating lymphocyte therapy with nivolumab was evaluated in advanced non-small cell lung cancer. Blood mononuclear cells from EDTA tubes were isolated by Ficoll gradient, snap-frozen as pellets, and DNA was extracted with a Qiagen mini-prep kit. The sequence joins TRBV6-5 to TRBJ2-5, with 9 bases in between that match TRBD2. This material consisted of blood, taken at baseline. The clonotype was recovered from a person between 25 and 80 years old with non-small cell lung cancer. The bases read TGTGCCAGCAGTTCCCAACTAGCGGGCGCCGAGACCCAGTACTTC. It is translated as CASSSQLAGAETQYF.